This record concerns one T cell receptor (beta chain) sequence. What it binds is not known. TCRdb reprocessed the 5' RACE reads, with one entry per CDR3 protein and no DNA. The sample has 440,000 or so distinct CDR3 sequences; the top ten hold about 7.3%. The data belong to a study of T cells expressing NK-cell markers. Overall study findings and caveats: Dominant NKG2C+ clonotypes made up 1.0-7.0% of CD8+ T cells in 5 or 6 donors.

The clonotype comes from a woman between 18 and 69 years old in good health. Material: blood T cells: a sorted CD56 or NKG2C T cell subset, CD4+ or CD8+ T cells, or bulk PBMC T cells (not recorded which).

The CDR3 loop reads CASRRDSEYQPQHF. The rearrangement uses TRBV6-1 and TRBJ1-5; TCRdb designates TRBD1, a call that cannot be tested without DNA. The germline CDR1 and CDR2 sequences are MNHNS and SASEGT. The CDR3 loop spans 14 amino acids.